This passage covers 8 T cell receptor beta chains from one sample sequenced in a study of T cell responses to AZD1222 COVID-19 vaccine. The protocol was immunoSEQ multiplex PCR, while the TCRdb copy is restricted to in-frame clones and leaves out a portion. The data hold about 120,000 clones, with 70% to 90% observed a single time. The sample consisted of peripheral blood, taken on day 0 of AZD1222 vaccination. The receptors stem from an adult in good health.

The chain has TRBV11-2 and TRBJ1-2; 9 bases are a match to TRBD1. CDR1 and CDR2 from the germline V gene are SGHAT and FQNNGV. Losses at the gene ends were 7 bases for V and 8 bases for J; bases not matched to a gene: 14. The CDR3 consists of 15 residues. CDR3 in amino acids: CASILISTGGVGYTF. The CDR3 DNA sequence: TGTGCCAGCATACTTATTTCGACAGGGGGAGTAGGCTACACCTTC.

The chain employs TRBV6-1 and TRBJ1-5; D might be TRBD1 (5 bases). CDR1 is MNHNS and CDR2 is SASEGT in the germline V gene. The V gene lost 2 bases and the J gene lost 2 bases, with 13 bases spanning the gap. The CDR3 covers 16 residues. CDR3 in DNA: TGTGCCAGCAGTGAATGGGGGGAAGAGGGCAATCAGCCCCAGCATTTT. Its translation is CASSEWGEEGNQPQHF.

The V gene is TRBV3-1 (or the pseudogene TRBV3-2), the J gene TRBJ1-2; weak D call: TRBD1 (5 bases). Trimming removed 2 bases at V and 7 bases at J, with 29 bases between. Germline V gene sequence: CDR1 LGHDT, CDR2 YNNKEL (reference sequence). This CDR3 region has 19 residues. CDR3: CASSQYSGRRNKNRAGYTF. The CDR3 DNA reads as TGTGCCAGCAGCCAATACTCGGGGCGGCGAAACAAAAACCGGGCTGGCTACACCTTC.

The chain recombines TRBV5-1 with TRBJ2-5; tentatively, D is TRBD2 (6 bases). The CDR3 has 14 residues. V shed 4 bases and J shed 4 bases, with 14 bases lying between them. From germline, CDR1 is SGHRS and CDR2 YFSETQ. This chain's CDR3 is CASSPRGGVETQYF. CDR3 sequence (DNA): TGCGCCAGCAGCCCCCGCGGAGGGGTAGAGACCCAGTACTTC. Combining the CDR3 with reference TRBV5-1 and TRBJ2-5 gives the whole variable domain KAGVTQTPRYLIKTRGQQVTLSCSPISGHRSVSWYQQTPGQGLQFLFEYFSETQRNKGNFPGRFSGRQFSNSRSEMNVSTLELGDSALYLCASSPRGGVETQYFGPGTRLLVL.

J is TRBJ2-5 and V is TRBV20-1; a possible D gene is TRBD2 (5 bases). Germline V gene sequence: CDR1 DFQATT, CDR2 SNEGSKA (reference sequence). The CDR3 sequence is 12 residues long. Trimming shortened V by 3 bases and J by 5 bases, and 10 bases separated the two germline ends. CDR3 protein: CSASGWEETQYF. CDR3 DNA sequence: TGCAGTGCTAGTGGGTGGGAGGAGACCCAGTACTTC.

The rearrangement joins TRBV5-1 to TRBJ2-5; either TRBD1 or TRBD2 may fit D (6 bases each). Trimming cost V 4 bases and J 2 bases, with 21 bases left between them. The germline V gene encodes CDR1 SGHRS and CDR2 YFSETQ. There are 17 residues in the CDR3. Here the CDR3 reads CASSHGGTSPGQETQYF. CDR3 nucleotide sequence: TGCGCCAGCAGCCATGGGGGGACATCGCCCGGACAAGAGACCCAGTACTTC.

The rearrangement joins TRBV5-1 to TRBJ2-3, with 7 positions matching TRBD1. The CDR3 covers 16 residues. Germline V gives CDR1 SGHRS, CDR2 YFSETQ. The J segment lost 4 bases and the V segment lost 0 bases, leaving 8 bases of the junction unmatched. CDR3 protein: CASSLDFLGGPDTQYF. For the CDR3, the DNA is TGCGCCAGCAGCTTGGATTTTCTAGGGGGCCCAGATACGCAGTATTTT.

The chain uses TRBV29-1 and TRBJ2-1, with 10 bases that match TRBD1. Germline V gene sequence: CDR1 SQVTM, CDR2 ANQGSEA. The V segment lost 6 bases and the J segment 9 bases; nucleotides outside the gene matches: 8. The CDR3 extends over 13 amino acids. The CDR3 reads CSVRTGGQGEQFF. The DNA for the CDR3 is TGCAGCGTAAGGACAGGGGGACAGGGTGAGCAGTTCTTC.